Listed below are T cell receptor beta chains from one sample, sequenced in a study of blood T cell repertoires in COVID-19. Only in-frame clones appear in the TCRdb table, and some are missing; sequencing was by immunoSEQ multiplex PCR. This table has approximately 150,000 clones, around four fifths appearing once. The material sequenced was PBMCs or T cells enriched from blood (not recorded which). Every receptor here comes from a woman between 50 and 59 years old with acute COVID-19. Each CDR3 is given with its conserved first and last residue. D genes are given only for firm matches. Size is stated for part of the rows, as once, few or many counts, or as a class when the clone is expanded.

clone_size,j_call,v_call,d_call,cdr3_aa,cdr3_nt
NA,TRBJ2-1,TRBV7-9,TRBD2,CASSPGLAGGNYNEQFF,TGTGCCAGCAGCCCGGGACTAGCGGGAGGTAACTACAATGAGCAGTTCTTC
NA,TRBJ1-3,TRBV3-1/TRBV3-2,NA,CASSQVRGSGNTIYF,TGTGCCAGCAGCCAAGTCCGGGGGTCTGGAAACACCATATATTTT
NA,TRBJ1-2,TRBV29-1,TRBD1,CSGGQGTDYGYTF,TGCAGCGGGGGACAGGGGACCGACTATGGCTACACCTTC
NA,TRBJ2-5,TRBV27,NA,CASSVTENQETQYF,TGTGCCAGCAGTGTCACAGAGAACCAAGAGACCCAGTACTTC
NA,TRBJ2-1,TRBV5-4,TRBD2,CASSQGLAGFDEQFF,TGTGCCAGCAGCCAGGGACTAGCGGGATTCGATGAGCAGTTCTTC
NA,TRBJ2-5,TRBV29-1,NA,CSVVVETQYF,TGCAGCGTTGTAGTGGAGACCCAGTACTTC
NA,TRBJ2-5,TRBV7-9,NA,CASSLTSLNQETQYF,TGTGCCAGCAGCTTAACTAGCCTAAACCAAGAGACCCAGTACTTC
NA,TRBJ2-7,TRBV11-3,TRBD2,CASSLGGLATYEQYF,TGTGCCAGCAGCTTAGGAGGACTAGCGACCTACGAGCAGTACTTC
NA,TRBJ2-1,TRBV13,TRBD1,CASSLAGQGVNEQFF,TGTGCCAGCAGCTTAGCGGGACAGGGGGTTAATGAGCAGTTCTTC
few,TRBJ2-1,TRBV12-5,TRBD2,CASGLGLAGSSEQFF,TGTGCTAGTGGTTTAGGACTAGCGGGATCCTCCGAGCAGTTCTTC
NA,TRBJ1-5,TRBV6-2/TRBV6-3,NA,CASSYGGNHQPQHF,TGTGCCAGCAGTTACGGGGGGAACCATCAGCCCCAGCATTTT
NA,TRBJ1-1,TRBV18,NA,CASSPLASEAFF,TGTGCCAGCTCACCGCTGGCCTCTGAAGCTTTCTTT
NA,TRBJ1-2,TRBV19,TRBD1,CASSDRGSYGYTF,TGTGCCAGTAGCGACAGGGGATCATATGGCTACACCTTC
NA,TRBJ1-1,TRBV6-5,NA,CASSYSRLSLSSEAFF,TGTGCCAGCAGTTATTCCCGATTGTCCCTCAGTTCTGAAGCTTTCTTT
NA,TRBJ1-3,TRBV7-2,NA,CASSSTSSSGNTIYF,TGTGCCAGCAGCTCCACCTCTAGCTCTGGAAACACCATATATTTT
few,TRBJ2-5,TRBV5-6,NA,CASSWRGGIQLSQETQYF,TGTGCCAGCAGCTGGAGGGGCGGGATCCAGCTTTCCCAAGAGACCCAGTACTTC